This entry lists 30 T cell receptor beta chains sequenced from one sample in a study of T cells after yellow fever vaccination. TCRdb ran MiXCR on the 5' RACE reads and lists one entry per CDR3 protein. The sample contains a few hundred thousand distinct CDR3 sequences, less than 7.5% of which appear only once. Sample: CD4+ T cells sorted from PBMCs, taken on the day of the yellow fever booster vaccination. The receptor source for this set is a man between 25 and 39 years old who received the YFV17D yellow fever vaccine.

The V and J genes are TRBV5-1 and TRBJ1-4, with no clear D. The CDR3 extends over 14 amino acids. Trimming shortened V by 0 bases and J by 3 bases, and 6 bases separated the two germline ends. Germline CDR1 SGHRS, CDR2 YFSETQ. The CDR3 sequence: CASSLGEANEKLFF. CDR3 nucleotide sequence: TGCGCCAGCAGCTTGGGAGAGGCTAATGAAAAACTGTTTTTT.

CDR3 coding DNA: TGTGCCAGCAGCGTCGGACTAGCGGGAGAGGATACGCAGTATTTT. It specifies CASSVGLAGEDTQYF. The chain combines TRBV9 with TRBJ2-3, with 13 bases lining up with TRBD2. The germline CDR1 and CDR2 sequences are SGDLS and YYNGEE. The ends lost 2 bases at V and 6 bases at J; junction bases unmatched: 3. The CDR3 sequence is 15 residues long.

The chain joins TRBV6-5 to TRBJ1-1; tentatively, D is TRBD1 (5 bases). This CDR3 spans 13 amino acids. From germline, CDR1 is MNHEY and CDR2 SVGAGI. Deletions cut 2 bases from V and 10 bases from J, with 14 bases between. The CDR3 here is CASSYSPGGGAFF. Here the CDR3 DNA reads TGTGCCAGCAGTTACAGTCCGGGTGGGGGAGCTTTCTTT.

This clonotype was seen only a few times. V is TRBV7-7 and J is TRBJ2-3; D perhaps matches TRBD1 (6 bases). The CDR3 is 16 amino acids. Germline CDR1 reads SSHAT; CDR2 reads FNYEAQ (reference sequence). V was cut by 5 bases and J by 0 bases, with 15 bases left in between. CDR3 in amino acids: CASSPTGNPSTDTQYF. The CDR3 nucleotides read TGTGCCAGCAGCCCAACAGGGAACCCGAGCACAGATACGCAGTATTTT.

This clonotype was observed many times. This chain joins TRBV18 and TRBJ2-7; D ambiguous. Per the germline V gene, CDR1 is KGHSH and CDR2 is LQKENI. The CDR3 has 13 amino acids. V was trimmed by 4 bases and J by 3 bases, leaving 10 bases between them. Written as DNA, the CDR3 is TGTGCCAGCTCACTACAAGATCGCTACGAGCAGTACTTC. Its translation is CASSLQDRYEQYF.

This clonotype was counted ten times or more. The chain carries TRBV12-3 or TRBV12-4 and TRBJ1-1; no clear D gene. V was trimmed by 7 bases and J by 0 bases, leaving 9 bases between them. The CDR3 length is 13 residues. CDR3 loop: CASIASLNTEAFF. The CDR3 nucleotides are TGTGCCAGCATCGCCAGCTTGAACACTGAAGCTTTCTTT.

This clonotype appeared many times. This rearrangement joins TRBV28 to TRBJ2-1; 11 bases agree with TRBD2. With 1 base clipped from V and 0 bases from J, the junction kept 14 bases outside the gene matches. Germline V lookup: CDR1 MDHEN, CDR2 SYDVKM. The CDR3 spans 21 residues. The CDR3 nucleotides read TGTGCCAGCAGTTTATACCCAGGGGGACTAGCGGACTTTTACTCCTACAATGAGCAGTTCTTC. Its translation: CASSLYPGGLADFYSYNEQFF.

This clonotype was detected many times. J is TRBJ2-7 and V is TRBV2; 7 nucleotides match TRBD2. Trimming took 6 bases from V and 3 from J; bases not matched to a gene: 2. This CDR3 is 12 amino acids long. CDR1 is SNHLY and CDR2 is FYNNEI in the germline V gene. The CDR3 region is CASSASGYEQYF. The CDR3 DNA follows: TGTGCCAGCAGCGCTAGCGGCTACGAGCAGTACTTC.

The chain uses TRBV19 and TRBJ2-7; 7 nucleotides agree with TRBD2. The CDR3 spans 15 residues. Trimming cost V 1 base and J 5 bases; bases outside gene matches: 8. In germline, CDR1 is LNHDA, CDR2 SQIVND (reference sequence). CDR3 loop: CASSIGGSRWDEQYF. The DNA of the CDR3 is TGTGCCAGTAGTATAGGCGGGAGTCGGTGGGACGAGCAGTACTTC.

This clonotype was observed a few times. The V and J genes are TRBV18 and TRBJ1-1; unclear D gene. Trimming left V 4 bases short and J 0 bases short, with 12 bases between. CDR1 is KGHSH, CDR2 LQKENI, per germline. The CDR3 is 15 residues long. This chain's CDR3 is CASSLEGILNTEAFF. In nucleotides, the CDR3 is TGTGCCAGCTCACTCGAAGGGATATTGAACACTGAAGCTTTCTTT.

This clonotype was picked up a small number of times. The chain carries TRBV24-1 and TRBJ2-1, with 8 bases identical to TRBD2. This CDR3 contains 15 residues. Germline CDR1 and CDR2: KGHDR and SFDVKD. Trimming at V came to 8 bases and at J to 2 bases, leaving 7 bases not matched to a gene. CDR3 DNA sequence: TGTGCCACCACATTCGGGGGGGCCCCCTACAATGAGCAGTTCTTC. Protein product: CATTFGGAPYNEQFF.

The rearrangement uses TRBV20-1 and TRBJ2-3, with no clear D. CDR3 size: 14 residues. V lost 4 bases to trimming and J lost 2 bases, with 13 bases between them. Per germline, CDR1 DFQATT and CDR2 SNEGSKA (reference sequence). CDR3 DNA sequence: TGCAGTGCTAAGGAAACAGCCTCCACAGATACGCAGTATTTT. Amino acids: CSAKETASTDTQYF.

V usage is TRBV27 and J usage is TRBJ2-7; 9 positions match TRBD2. CDR1 MNHEY and CDR2 SMNVEV come from the germline V gene (reference sequence). The CDR3 loop spans 15 amino acids. Unmatched junction bases numbered 2, after V lost 0 bases and J lost 2 bases. CDR3 sequence (DNA): TGTGCCAGCAGTTTATCTAGCGGGGGACCCTACGAGCAGTACTTC. This codes for CASSLSSGGPYEQYF.

The V call is TRBV7-2, the J call TRBJ2-5; 11 bases agree with TRBD2. CDR1 SGHTA and CDR2 FQGNSA come from the germline V gene. Germline trimming cut 3 bases from V and 5 bases from J; bases unmatched to any gene: 5. This CDR3 spans 15 amino acids. The CDR3: CASSFTSGSRETQYF. In nucleotides, the CDR3 is TGTGCCAGCAGCTTTACTAGCGGGAGCCGGGAGACCCAGTACTTC.

This clonotype came up many times. The chain couples TRBV10-3 to TRBJ2-1; D uncertain. Germline assignment: CDR1 ENHRY and CDR2 SYGVKD. The CDR3 totals 12 residues. The V end was cut by 5 bases, the J end by 7 bases, with 9 bases between. The CDR3 here is CAISLDVNEQFF. The CDR3 DNA is TGTGCCATCAGTTTGGATGTGAATGAGCAGTTCTTC.

This clonotype has a handful of counts. V gene TRBV20-1 combines with J gene TRBJ2-1; 7 positions match TRBD2. The CDR3 consists of 15 residues. J was trimmed by 2 bases and V by 1 base; bases with no gene match: 5. Germline V gene lookup returns CDR1 DFQATT and CDR2 SNEGSKA (reference sequence). CDR3 DNA sequence: TGCAGTGCTAGAGGTGGGGCGGGGGCCTACAATGAGCAGTTCTTC. Translation gives CSARGGAGAYNEQFF.

The genes are TRBV5-4 and TRBJ2-3; TRBD2 matches at 8 bases. CDR3 length: 14 residues. J lost 6 bases, V lost 5 bases, and 8 bases had no gene match. From germline, CDR1 is SGHNT and CDR2 YYREEE (reference sequence). CDR3 DNA: TGTGCCAGCAGATACAGCGGGAGAAAGGATACGCAGTATTTT. It is translated as CASRYSGRKDTQYF.

The rearrangement uses TRBV29-1 and TRBJ2-2; D not certain. The CDR3 runs 12 residues. V was pared by 5 bases and J by 5 bases, with 9 bases between. CDR1 SQVTM and CDR2 ANQGSEA come from the germline V gene. CDR3 bases: TGCAGCGTTAGCAGTGGGACCGGGGAGCTGTTTTTT. It codes for CSVSSGTGELFF.

Relative to its sample, this clonotype is medium-sized. The rearrangement joins TRBV5-6 to TRBJ2-4, with D possibly matching TRBD1 (6 bases). Germline CDR1 SGHDT, CDR2 YYEEEE. This CDR3 is built from 14 residues. With 2 bases removed from V and 9 bases from J, the gap between germline ends came to 15 bases. CDR3 region: CASSFQTGLGIQYF. For the CDR3, the DNA is TGTGCCAGCAGCTTCCAGACAGGTTTAGGCATTCAGTACTTC. Full variable domain (missing parts from reference TRBV5-6 and TRBJ2-4): DAGVTQSPTHLIKTRGQQVTLRCSPKSGHDTVSWYQQALGQGPQFIFQYYEEEERQRGNFPDRFSGHQFPNYSSELNVNALLLGDSALYLCASSFQTGLGIQYFGAGTRLSVL.

The V call is TRBV6-1, the J call TRBJ2-1; 9 bases agree with TRBD2. The CDR3 sequence is 13 residues long. The J segment lost 10 bases and the V segment lost 5 bases, leaving 6 bases of the junction unmatched. Germline V lookup: CDR1 MNHNS, CDR2 SASEGT. The CDR3: CASSLDLAGEQFF. The CDR3, as DNA: TGTGCCAGCAGTCTTGATCTAGCGGGGGAGCAGTTCTTC.

The chain uses TRBV7-2 and TRBJ2-3; D possibly corresponds to TRBD1 (5 bases). V lost 4 bases and J 2 bases, leaving 10 bases between the germline ends. The CDR3 is made up of 14 amino acids. Germline CDR1 reads SGHTA; CDR2 reads FQGNSA. CDR3 region: CASSSGANTDTQYF. The CDR3 nucleotides read TGTGCCAGCAGCTCTGGGGCGAACACAGATACGCAGTATTTT.

This clonotype showed up just a few times. The chain recombines TRBV7-2 with TRBJ2-7, with TRBD2 identical over 9 bases. The V gene end was trimmed by 2 bases and the J gene end by 6 bases; junction bases not matched to a gene: 8. This CDR3 spans 15 amino acids. Germline V CDR1 and CDR2: SGHTA, FQGNSA. This chain's CDR3 is CASSLRSLAGPEQYF. CDR3 nucleotide sequence: TGTGCCAGCAGCTTAAGGAGCCTAGCGGGGCCCGAGCAGTACTTC.

The sample holds a few counts of this clonotype. The V and J genes are TRBV6-5 and TRBJ1-6; tentative D call: TRBD1 (6 bases). V dropped 4 bases and J dropped 7 bases, with 14 bases sitting between them. Per germline, CDR1 MNHEY and CDR2 SVGAGI. The CDR3 spans 15 residues. The CDR3 sequence: CASSSPGTKNSPLHF. CDR3 in DNA: TGTGCCAGCAGTTCACCCGGGACAAAAAATTCACCCCTCCACTTT.

This clonotype has a handful of counts. The chain couples TRBV2 to TRBJ2-3; possibly TRBD1 or TRBD2 for D (5 bases each). The V gene's germline CDR1 is SNHLY and CDR2 FYNNEI. This CDR3 has 14 residues. Trimming removed 4 bases at V and 4 bases at J, with 12 bases between. The CDR3 nucleotides are TGTGCCAGCAGTGTTGGGGACGGAGCAGATACGCAGTATTTT. Amino acids: CASSVGDGADTQYF.

In this sample, this clonotype turned up many times. The rearrangement uses TRBV12-3 or TRBV12-4 and TRBJ2-1, with 10 bases that match TRBD2. V lost 4 bases and J lost 4; bases outside the gene matches: 4. The CDR3 has 15 amino acids. The CDR3 loop is CASSSGLARYNEQFF. In nucleotides, the CDR3 is TGTGCCAGCAGTTCGGGACTAGCGCGATACAATGAGCAGTTCTTC.

Ten or more counts support this clonotype. At one boundary the junction diverges from the germline segment, which might be a read error. The rearrangement links TRBV3-1 to TRBJ2-1, with TRBD2 matching 8 bases. Germline assignment: CDR1 LGHDT and CDR2 YNNKEL (reference sequence). The CDR3 length is 13 residues. The CDR3 spells CASSQKFYGLARF. The CDR3 bases are TGTGCCAGCAGCCAAAAGTTTTACGGACTAGCTCGCTTC.

This clonotype was detected ten times or more. The chain recombines TRBV7-9 with TRBJ2-5, with 11 bases that match TRBD2. Germline assignment: CDR1 SEHNR and CDR2 FQNEAQ (reference sequence). Unmatched junction bases numbered 6, after V lost 3 bases and J lost 0 bases. This CDR3 is built from 17 residues. CDR3 sequence reads: CASSFSTSGINQETQYF. The CDR3 coding sequence is TGTGCCAGCAGCTTCTCGACTAGCGGGATTAACCAAGAGACCCAGTACTTC. The full variable domain, its missing parts supplied by reference TRBV7-9 and TRBJ2-5, is DTGVSQNPRHKITKRGQNVTFRCDPISEHNRLYWYRQTLGQGPEFLTYFQNEAQLEKSRLLSDRFSAERPKGSFSTLEIQRTEQGDSAMYLCASSFSTSGINQETQYFGPGTRLLVL.

This clonotype was counted many times. This chain connects TRBV28 to TRBJ2-1; 8 positions match TRBD2. This CDR3 is 15 amino acids long. V gave up 1 base and J gave up 7 bases; unmatched junction bases: 6. The germline gives CDR1 MDHEN, CDR2 SYDVKM. The CDR3 is CASSLLAGTKNEQFF. The CDR3 DNA sequence: TGTGCCAGCAGTTTATTAGCGGGGACGAAGAATGAGCAGTTCTTC.

This clonotype was detected many times. This chain joins TRBV20-1 and TRBJ2-2; D not resolved. The CDR3 runs to 12 residues. V dropped 6 bases and J dropped 1 base, with 6 bases sitting between them. Looked up from germline, CDR1 is DFQATT and CDR2 is SNEGSKA (reference sequence). CDR3 nucleotides: TGCAGTGCGTCAAAGAACACCGGGGAGCTGTTTTTT. Translation gives CSASKNTGELFF.

This clonotype was detected a few times. In nucleotides, the CDR3 is TGTGCCAGCACGCCATACTCCGGGACAGACCTTTCTGGCTACACCTTC. Protein sequence: CASTPYSGTDLSGYTF. The rearrangement joins TRBV6-2 or TRBV6-3 to TRBJ1-2, with 7 bases identical to TRBD1. V gave up 7 bases and J gave up 7 bases; unmatched junction bases: 18. The germline V gene has CDR1 MNHEY and CDR2 SVGEGT. CDR3 length equals 16 residues.